This is a list of T cell receptor beta chains from one sample in a study of T cell responses to AZD1222 COVID-19 vaccine. Profiled with immunoSEQ multiplex PCR; TCRdb holds only in-frame clones, not every one. The table shows some 130,000 clones, with over 90% occurring only once. Sequences were derived from peripheral blood, sampled on day 0 of AZD1222 vaccination. These receptors all stem from an adult in good health. The CDR3 runs from the conserved cysteine through the conserved F or W. D genes are given only for firm matches. Some rows have no size entry. The others give once, few or many, or a class for an expanded clone.

D gene	clone size	V gene	J gene	CDR3 protein	CDR3 DNA
TRBD1	-	TRBV7-2	TRBJ1-2	CASSLAGQGDGYTF	TGTGCCAGCAGCTTAGCGGGACAGGGCGATGGCTACACCTTC
-	-	TRBV6-5	TRBJ1-4	CASSYSYREDEKLFF	TGTGCCAGCAGTTACTCGTACAGGGAAGACGAAAAACTGTTTTTT
-	-	TRBV7-2	TRBJ1-5	CASSPHYSNQPQHF	TGTGCCAGCAGCCCCCACTATAGCAATCAGCCCCAGCATTTT
-	-	TRBV5-1	TRBJ1-6	CASSPGSSYNSPLHF	TGCGCCAGCAGCCCAGGGAGCTCCTATAATTCACCCCTCCACTTT
-	once	TRBV6-5	TRBJ1-1	CATHDSLGTEAFF	TGTGCCACCCACGACAGCCTTGGGACTGAAGCTTTCTTT
-	-	TRBV19	TRBJ1-1	CASSIGEGIRDNEAFF	TGTGCCAGTAGTATTGGCGAGGGGATTAGGGATAATGAAGCTTTCTTT
-	-	TRBV2	TRBJ2-4	CASNGARGNIQYF	TGTGCCAGCAACGGCGCTAGGGGAAACATTCAGTACTTC
-	-	TRBV11-3	TRBJ2-3	CASSSEIGGRQYF	TGTGCCAGCAGCTCAGAAATCGGGGGCAGGCAGTATTTT
TRBD1	-	TRBV10-2	TRBJ1-1	CASSYRDRGTQGAFF	TGCGCCAGCAGTTACCGGGACAGGGGTACCCAGGGAGCTTTCTTT
-	-	TRBV1	TRBJ1-5	CTSSQDLESNQPQHF	TGCACCAGCAGCCAAGATCTGGAGAGCAATCAGCCCCAGCATTTT
-	-	TRBV24-1	TRBJ2-3	CATSGGPGDTQYF	TGTGCCACCAGTGGGGGCCCCGGAGATACGCAGTATTTT
-	-	TRBV6-5	TRBJ1-2	CASSPRARTNYGYTF	TGTGCCAGCAGCCCACGTGCCAGGACTAACTATGGCTACACCTTC
-	-	TRBV3-1/TRBV3-2	TRBJ2-7	CASSKQAYF	TGTGCCAGCAGCAAGCAGGCGTACTTC
TRBD1	-	TRBV5-1	TRBJ2-4	CASSLAGQIQYF	TGCGCCAGCAGCTTGGCGGGACAGATTCAGTACTTC
TRBD2	once	TRBV9	TRBJ2-6	CASSVPRGTSGGPSGANVLTF	TGTGCCAGCAGCGTACCCCGGGGTACTAGCGGGGGGCCCTCTGGGGCCAACGTCCTGACTTTC
-	-	TRBV27	TRBJ1-1	CASARVTGNTEAFF	TGTGCCAGCGCACGGGTAACAGGGAACACTGAAGCTTTCTTT
-	-	TRBV5-1	TRBJ1-1	CASMREGTEAFF	TGCGCCAGCATGAGAGAGGGCACTGAAGCTTTCTTT
-	-	TRBV2	TRBJ1-1	CASSLDSPEAFF	TGTGCCAGCAGTTTGGACAGTCCAGAAGCTTTCTTT
TRBD1	-	TRBV9	TRBJ1-4	CASSAGQGLNEKLFF	TGTGCCAGCAGCGCGGGACAGGGACTTAATGAAAAACTGTTTTTT
-	-	TRBV30	TRBJ1-1	CAWNTQADTEAFF	TGTGCCTGGAATACACAGGCCGACACTGAAGCTTTCTTT
-	few	TRBV7-8	TRBJ1-4	CASSQTTTNEKLFF	TGTGCCAGCAGCCAGACTACAACTAATGAAAAACTGTTTTTT
TRBD1	-	TRBV4-2	TRBJ1-6	CASSRDRDRDYNSPLHF	TGTGCCAGCAGCCGCGACCGGGACAGGGACTATAATTCACCCCTCCACTTT
-	-	TRBV6-4	TRBJ1-1	CASRPRGDPMNTEAFF	TGTGCCAGCAGACCCCGTGGCGACCCAATGAACACTGAAGCTTTCTTT
-	once	TRBV5-3	TRBJ1-5	CARRRGGQPHSNQPQHF	TGTGCCAGAAGAAGGGGAGGGCAACCCCATAGCAATCAGCCCCAGCATTTT
-	-	TRBV7-9	TRBJ1-2	CASSLPSWMQGENGYTF	TGTGCCAGCAGCTTACCCTCCTGGATGCAGGGAGAAAATGGCTACACCTTC
TRBD1	-	TRBV19	TRBJ1-1	CASSIDRGPTEAFF	TGTGCCAGTAGTATCGACAGGGGTCCCACTGAAGCTTTCTTT
-	-	TRBV11-3	TRBJ2-3	CASSLGYRGSTDTQYF	TGTGCCAGCAGCTTAGGGTATAGGGGAAGCACAGATACGCAGTATTTT
TRBD1	-	TRBV27	TRBJ1-6	CASSWGQGGTPLHF	TGTGCCAGCAGTTGGGGACAGGGGGGCACACCCCTCCACTTT
-	-	TRBV9	TRBJ2-1	CASRRGNEQFF	TGTGCCAGCAGGAGGGGCAATGAGCAGTTCTTC
-	once	TRBV2	TRBJ1-1	CASSSQGPNTEAFF	TGTGCCAGCAGCTCCCAGGGACCGAACACTGAAGCTTTCTTT
-	-	TRBV30	TRBJ1-5	CAWSVQGTAYSNQPQHF	TGTGCCTGGAGTGTACAAGGTACAGCCTATAGCAATCAGCCCCAGCATTTT
TRBD2	-	TRBV7-9	TRBJ2-3	CASSTGLAGITDTQYF	TGTGCCAGCAGCACGGGACTAGCGGGGATAACAGATACGCAGTATTTT
TRBD1	-	TRBV27	TRBJ1-6	CASSFGEDRSSYNSPLHF	TGTGCCAGCAGTTTTGGGGAGGACAGGAGCTCCTATAATTCACCCCTCCACTTT
-	once	TRBV9	TRBJ2-3	CASSPPESTDTQYF	TGTGCCAGCAGCCCTCCAGAGAGCACAGATACGCAGTATTTT
-	-	TRBV3-1/TRBV3-2	TRBJ1-3	CASSQRPTGLSGNTIYF	TGTGCCAGCAGCCAAAGGCCGACAGGACTCTCTGGAAACACCATATATTTT
-	-	TRBV7-2	TRBJ2-2	CASSPGAGELFF	TGTGCCAGCAGCCCTGGAGCCGGGGAGCTGTTTTTT
TRBD1	-	TRBV4-2	TRBJ2-1	CASSRTGLGYNEQFF	TGTGCCAGCAGCCGGACAGGGCTCGGCTACAATGAGCAGTTCTTC
-	-	TRBV19	TRBJ1-2	CASREGGAVYGYTF	TGTGCCAGTAGGGAGGGCGGAGCCGTGTATGGCTACACCTTC
-	-	TRBV5-6	TRBJ1-1	CASSFPTVNTEAFF	TGTGCCAGCAGCTTCCCGACAGTGAACACTGAAGCTTTCTTT
-	-	TRBV2	TRBJ1-1	CASIGTPNTEAFF	TGTGCCAGCATCGGGACGCCGAACACTGAAGCTTTCTTT
TRBD2	once	TRBV6-5	TRBJ2-5	CASEAGGRYQETQYF	TGTGCCAGCGAGGCGGGGGGCCGGTACCAAGAGACCCAGTACTTC